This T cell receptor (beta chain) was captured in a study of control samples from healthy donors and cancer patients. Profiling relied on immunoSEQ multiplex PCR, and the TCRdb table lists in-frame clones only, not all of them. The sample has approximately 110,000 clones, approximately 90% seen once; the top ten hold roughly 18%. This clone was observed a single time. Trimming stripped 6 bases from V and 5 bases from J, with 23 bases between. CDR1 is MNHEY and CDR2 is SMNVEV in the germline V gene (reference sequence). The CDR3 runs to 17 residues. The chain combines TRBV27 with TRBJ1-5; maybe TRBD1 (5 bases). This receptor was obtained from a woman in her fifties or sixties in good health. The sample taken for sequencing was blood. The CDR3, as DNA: TGTGCCAGCAGGGGATTCTCCCGGTGGGGGGACGATCAGCCCCAGCATTTT. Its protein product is CASRGFSRWGDDQPQHF.